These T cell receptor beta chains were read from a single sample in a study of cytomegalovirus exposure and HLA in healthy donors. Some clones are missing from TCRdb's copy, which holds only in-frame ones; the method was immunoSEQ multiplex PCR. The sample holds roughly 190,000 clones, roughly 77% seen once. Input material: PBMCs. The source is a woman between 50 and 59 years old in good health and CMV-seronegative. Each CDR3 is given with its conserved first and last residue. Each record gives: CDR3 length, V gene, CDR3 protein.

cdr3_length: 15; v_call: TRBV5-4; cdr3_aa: CASSLAGGTYNEQFF
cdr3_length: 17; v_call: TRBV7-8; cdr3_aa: CASSPGGSGRGNYGYTF
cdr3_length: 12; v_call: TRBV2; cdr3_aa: CASSEASRPQHF
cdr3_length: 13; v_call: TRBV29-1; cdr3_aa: CSVMWDYTDTQYF
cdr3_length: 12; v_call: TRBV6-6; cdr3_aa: CAISRGGNEQFF
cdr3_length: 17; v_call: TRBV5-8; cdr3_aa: CASSSGRRHYLNTEAFF
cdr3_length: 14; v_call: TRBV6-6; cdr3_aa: CASSYSSYNYGYTF
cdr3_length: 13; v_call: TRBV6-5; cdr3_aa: CASSYKGLQPQHF
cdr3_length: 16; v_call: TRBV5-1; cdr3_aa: CASSLVVGAEGYEQYF
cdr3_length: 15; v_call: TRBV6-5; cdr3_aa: CASSPSGSPGNTIYF
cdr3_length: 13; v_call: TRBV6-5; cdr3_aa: CASSYSDRFEQYF
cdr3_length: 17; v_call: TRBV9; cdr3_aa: CASSLTWQGQANYGYTF
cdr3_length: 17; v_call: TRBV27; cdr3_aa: CASSRVQGEVTNEKLFF
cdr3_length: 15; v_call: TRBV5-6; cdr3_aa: CASSPFDRNRGGYTF
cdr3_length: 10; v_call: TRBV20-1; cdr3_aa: CSATRGLAFF
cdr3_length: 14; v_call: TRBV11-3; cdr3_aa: CASSLDAPNGEQFF
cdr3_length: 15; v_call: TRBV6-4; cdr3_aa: CASSRSSDRKYGYTF
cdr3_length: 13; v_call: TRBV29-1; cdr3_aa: CSVDTGTGAGYTF
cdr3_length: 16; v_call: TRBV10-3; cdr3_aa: CAISPFGQVYTGELFF
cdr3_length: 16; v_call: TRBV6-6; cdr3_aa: CASSLLGDLLGETQYF
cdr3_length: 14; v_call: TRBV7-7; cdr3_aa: CASSPAGGPGEQYF
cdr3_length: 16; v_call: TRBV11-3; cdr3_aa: CASSSGLAGGGNEQFF
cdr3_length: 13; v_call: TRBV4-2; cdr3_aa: CASSQGLAYEQYF
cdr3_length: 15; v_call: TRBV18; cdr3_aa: CASSRQGQGKEKLFF
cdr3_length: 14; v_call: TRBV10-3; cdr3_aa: CAITSDSSSYEQYF
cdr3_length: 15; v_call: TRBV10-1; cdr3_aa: CASNIPGQATYEQYF
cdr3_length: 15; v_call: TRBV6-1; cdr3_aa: CASSEASGVLTPLHF
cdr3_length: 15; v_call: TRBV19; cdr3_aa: CASSAGALPSYEQYF
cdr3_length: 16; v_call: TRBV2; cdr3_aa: CASSESRQGGTGELFF